The entry that follows covers one T cell receptor (beta chain) sequence. Its antigen is undetermined. This entry is derived from a study of T cell responses to AZD1222 COVID-19 vaccine. Notes on the study in general: Spike-spanning, vaccine-associated CD4 TCRs were dominant at 160-218 and 743-854. In a largely white British group with more females than males, clonal diversity was possibly underestimated.

This CDR3 region has 15 residues. Germline V lookup: CDR1 MNHEY, CDR2 SVGAGI. V lost 5 bases and J lost 4; bases outside the gene matches: 9. The table came from immunoSEQ multiplex PCR; TCRdb's copy has only in-frame clones and leaves some out. The sample lists 110,000 to 150,000 clones; approximately 90% were seen once. Here the sequenced sample was peripheral blood, taken 28 days after the second AZD1222 dose. The chain links TRBV6-5 to TRBJ1-1; 8 bases are shared with TRBD1. This TCR was recovered from an adult who received the AZD1222 COVID-19 vaccine. The chain's CDR3 is CASSPRQGRLTEAFF. In DNA, the CDR3 is TGTGCCAGCAGTCCCCGACAGGGGAGGCTCACTGAAGCTTTCTTT.